Each of the 15 T cell receptor beta chains below was sequenced from the same sample in a study of cytomegalovirus exposure and HLA in healthy donors. Researchers ran the PCR with 60 Vbeta and 13 Jbeta primers. Libraries were prepared by immunoSEQ multiplex PCR; TCRdb keeps only in-frame clonotypes and omits some of them. The sample lists 190,000 or so clones, 75% to 90% seen once, with 0.65% to 0.75% in the top ten. The sample comprised PBMCs. These TCRs come from a boy aged 5-17 years in good health and CMV-seronegative.

CDR3: CASSLEASGVGQFF. The CDR3 nucleotides read TGTGCCAGCAGCTTAGAGGCTAGCGGGGTGGGGCAGTTCTTC. This chain joins TRBV7-2 and TRBJ2-1; 9 bases match TRBD2. V shed 1 base, J shed 12 bases, and the junction held 7 bases outside the gene matches. The length of the CDR3 is 14 residues. Per germline, CDR1 SGHTA and CDR2 FQGNSA.

V and J are TRBV25-1 and TRBJ1-1, with a weak D call TRBD1 (5 bases). Germline CDR1 MGHDK, CDR2 SYGVNS. Trimming took 1 base from V and 5 from J, leaving 14 bases between them. This CDR3 is 15 amino acids long. The CDR3 spells CASSEFRGSETEAFF. CDR3 nucleotide sequence: TGTGCCAGCAGTGAATTTCGGGGGTCGGAGACTGAAGCTTTCTTT.

For the CDR3, the DNA is TGTGCCAGCAGCTTGGGATCCGGAGGGGGCTACACCTTC. Protein product: CASSLGSGGGYTF. This chain connects TRBV5-5 to TRBJ1-2; D uncertain. With 0 bases removed from V and 8 bases from J, the gap between germline ends came to 11 bases. The germline gives CDR1 SGHKS, CDR2 YYEKEE (reference sequence). This CDR3 comprises 13 residues.

This clone has only one observation. Other nucleotide sequences from this sample produce the same CDR3. This rearrangement joins TRBV19 to TRBJ1-1; TRBD1 aligns across 10 bases. Germline V gives CDR1 LNHDA, CDR2 SQIVND (reference sequence). J lost 5 bases, V lost 5 bases, and 8 bases had no gene match. The CDR3 runs 15 residues. Here the CDR3 DNA reads TGTGCCAGTAGTCCCAGACAGGGGGCAGGGACTGAAGCTTTCTTT. Translating it yields CASSPRQGAGTEAFF.

This clone was seen just once. The chain employs TRBV6-4 and TRBJ1-4; 7 bases are a match to TRBD1. The CDR3 has 12 amino acids. Unmatched junction bases numbered 4, after V lost 9 bases and J lost 6 bases. From germline, CDR1 is MRHNA and CDR2 SNTAGT. The CDR3 nucleotides read TGTGCCAGTCGGGACAGCGATGAAAAACTGTTTTTT. Amino acid sequence: CASRDSDEKLFF.

The V call is TRBV27, the J call TRBJ1-2; 9 bases match TRBD1. The CDR3 contains 17 residues. V was clipped by 0 bases and J by 3 bases; unmatched bases: 8. CDR1 and CDR2 (germline): MNHEY, SMNVEV (reference sequence). This chain's CDR3 is CASSLSPSDRGDYGYTF. The CDR3 DNA reads TGTGCCAGCAGTTTATCCCCCTCGGACAGGGGAGACTATGGCTACACCTTC.

CDR3 sequence: CATSRDLRTSGSDTQYF. CDR3 in DNA: TGTGCCACCAGCAGAGATCTCAGGACTAGCGGGTCAGATACGCAGTATTTT. This chain joins TRBV15 and TRBJ2-3, with 11 bases identical to TRBD2. The CDR3 runs to 17 residues. Germline CDR1 LNHNV, CDR2 YYDKDF (reference sequence). Losses at the gene ends were 0 bases for V and 4 bases for J; bases not matched to a gene: 6. Variable domain in full (rest from reference TRBV15 and TRBJ2-3): DAMVIQNPRYQVTQFGKPVTLSCSQTLNHNVMYWYQQKSSQAPKLLFHYYDKDFNNEADTPDNFQSRRPNTSFCFLDIRSPGLGDTAMYLCATSRDLRTSGSDTQYFGPGTRLTVL.

This chain links TRBV7-2 with TRBJ2-1, with 10 bases identical to TRBD2. Looked up from germline, CDR1 is SGHTA and CDR2 is FQGNSA. There are 16 residues in the CDR3. The trim removed 0 bases at V and 10 bases at J, leaving 9 bases unmatched. This chain's CDR3 is CASSLAPSGRIPEQFF. CDR3 coding DNA: TGTGCCAGCAGCTTAGCGCCTAGCGGGAGAATTCCGGAGCAGTTCTTC.

The chain recombines TRBV19 with TRBJ2-1; 8 bases agree with TRBD2. Germline values: CDR1 LNHDA, CDR2 SQIVND (reference sequence). This CDR3 region has 14 residues. V shed 6 bases and J 1 base; nucleotides not matched to a gene: 2. The CDR3 sequence: CASSGRVSYNEQFF. The CDR3 DNA reads as TGTGCCAGTAGCGGGAGGGTATCCTACAATGAGCAGTTCTTC.

The V and J genes are TRBV7-2 and TRBJ2-3; D gene unclear. V gave up 4 bases and J gave up 4 bases, with 6 bases separating them. The germline V gene has CDR1 SGHTA and CDR2 FQGNSA. The CDR3 extends over 12 amino acids. CDR3 region: CASSYSSDTQYF. The DNA of the CDR3 is TGTGCCAGCAGCTATAGCTCAGATACGCAGTATTTT.

Comments on this clone: The same CDR3 is also encoded by other DNA sequences in this sample. The CDR3 nucleotides read TGTGCCAGCAGCTTCGGGCAGGGCGGTACTGAAGCTTTCTTT. This gives the protein CASSFGQGGTEAFF. This chain connects TRBV7-8 to TRBJ1-1, with D maybe TRBD1 (5 bases). Germline V gene data show CDR1 as SGHVS and CDR2 as FQNEAQ. Trimming stripped 3 bases from V and 5 bases from J, with 13 bases between. The CDR3 contains 14 residues.

V usage is TRBV19 and J usage is TRBJ1-1; D is unresolved. Germline CDR1 LNHDA, CDR2 SQIVND (reference sequence). The ends were cut back, 4 bases at V and 0 bases at J, with 6 bases in the middle. CDR3 length: 13 amino acids. DNA for the CDR3: TGTGCCAGTAGTAGCAACTTGAACACTGAAGCTTTCTTT. This codes for CASSSNLNTEAFF. Variable domain in full (rest from reference TRBV19 and TRBJ1-1): DGGITQSPKYLFRKEGQNVTLSCEQNLNHDAMYWYRQDPGQGLRLIYYSQIVNDFQKGDIAEGYSVSREKKESFPLTVTSAQKNPTAFYLCASSSNLNTEAFFGQGTRLTVV.

This clone has just a few counts. This chain joins TRBV9 and TRBJ1-3; possibly TRBD1 for D (5 bases). The CDR3 covers 16 residues. V lost 0 bases and J lost 3, with 13 bases in between. Germline CDR1 SGDLS, CDR2 YYNGEE. This CDR3 is CASSVDVGQDGNTIYF. The CDR3 nucleotides read TGTGCCAGCAGCGTAGATGTGGGGCAGGATGGAAACACCATATATTTT.

This CDR3 reads CAISEVEVTGPINSPLHF. The CDR3 region has the DNA TGTGCCATCAGTGAGGTGGAAGTGACAGGGCCGATTAATTCACCCCTCCACTTT. The chain links TRBV10-3 to TRBJ1-6; 7 bases fit TRBD1. The germline gives CDR1 ENHRY, CDR2 SYGVKD. With 2 bases clipped from V and 6 bases from J, the junction kept 13 bases outside the gene matches. The CDR3 covers 18 residues.

A few counts support this clone. CDR3 DNA sequence: TGCGCCAGCAGCTTCTCTGGGGGCCAGAGGGAGCAGTACTTC. The encoded protein is CASSFSGGQREQYF. This sequence joins TRBV5-1 and TRBJ2-7; the D gene is possibly TRBD1 (6 bases). The ends were cut back, 2 bases at V and 7 bases at J, with 16 bases in the middle. This CDR3 comprises 14 residues. In germline, CDR1 is SGHRS, CDR2 YFSETQ.